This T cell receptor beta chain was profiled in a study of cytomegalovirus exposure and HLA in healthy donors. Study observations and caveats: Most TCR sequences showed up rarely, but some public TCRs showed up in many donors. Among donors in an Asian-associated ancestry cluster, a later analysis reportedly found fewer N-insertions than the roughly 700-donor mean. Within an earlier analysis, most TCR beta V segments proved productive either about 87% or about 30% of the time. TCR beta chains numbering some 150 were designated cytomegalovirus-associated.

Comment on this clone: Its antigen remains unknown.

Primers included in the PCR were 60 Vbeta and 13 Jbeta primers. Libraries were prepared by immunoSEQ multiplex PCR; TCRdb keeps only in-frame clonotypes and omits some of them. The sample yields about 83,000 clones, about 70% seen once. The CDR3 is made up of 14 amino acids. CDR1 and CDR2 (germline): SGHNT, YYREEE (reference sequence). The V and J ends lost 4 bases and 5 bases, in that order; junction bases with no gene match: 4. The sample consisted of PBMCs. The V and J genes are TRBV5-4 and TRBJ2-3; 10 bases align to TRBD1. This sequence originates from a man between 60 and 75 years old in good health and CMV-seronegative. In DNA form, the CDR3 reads TGTGCCAGCAGCAAAGGGACAGGGGTAGATACGCAGTATTTT. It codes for CASSKGTGVDTQYF.